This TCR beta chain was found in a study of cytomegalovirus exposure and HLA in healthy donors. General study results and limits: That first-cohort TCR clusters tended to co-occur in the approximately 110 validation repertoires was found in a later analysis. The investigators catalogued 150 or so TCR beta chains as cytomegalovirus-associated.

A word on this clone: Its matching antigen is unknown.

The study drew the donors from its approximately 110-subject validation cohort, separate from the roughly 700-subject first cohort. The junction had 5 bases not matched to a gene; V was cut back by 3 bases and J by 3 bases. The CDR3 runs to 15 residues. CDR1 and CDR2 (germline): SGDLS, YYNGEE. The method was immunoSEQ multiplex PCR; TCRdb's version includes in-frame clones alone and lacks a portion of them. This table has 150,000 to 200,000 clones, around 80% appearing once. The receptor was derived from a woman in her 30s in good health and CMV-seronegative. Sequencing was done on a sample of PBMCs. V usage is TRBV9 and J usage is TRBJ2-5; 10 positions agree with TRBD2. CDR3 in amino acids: CASSDSGGRKETQYF. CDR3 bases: TGTGCCAGCAGCGATAGCGGGGGGAGGAAAGAGACCCAGTACTTC.